This T cell receptor beta chain originates from a study of breast tumors, draining lymph nodes, adjacent tissues. Each CDR3 protein gets one entry after TCRdb re-called the multiplex PCR reads with MiXCR. The data hold around 300,000 distinct CDR3 sequences, with around 30% observed a single time. This clonotype has at least ten counts. Axillary draining lymph nodes of breast cancer patients supplied the node samples. The germline gives CDR1 SQVTM, CDR2 ANQGSEA. This CDR3 is built from 16 residues. J was trimmed by 2 bases and V by 6 bases; bases with no gene match: 16. This receptor was identified in a female donor with breast cancer. Some clones in this sample may be carry-over from other donors' samples. The chain carries TRBV29-1 and TRBJ2-7, with 7 bases that match TRBD2. The sample was axillary lymph node tissue. The CDR3 DNA sequence: TGCAGCGTGGGAGGGACTGGCGGTTGGAGGGCCTACGAGCAGTACTTC. Translation gives CSVGGTGGWRAYEQYF.